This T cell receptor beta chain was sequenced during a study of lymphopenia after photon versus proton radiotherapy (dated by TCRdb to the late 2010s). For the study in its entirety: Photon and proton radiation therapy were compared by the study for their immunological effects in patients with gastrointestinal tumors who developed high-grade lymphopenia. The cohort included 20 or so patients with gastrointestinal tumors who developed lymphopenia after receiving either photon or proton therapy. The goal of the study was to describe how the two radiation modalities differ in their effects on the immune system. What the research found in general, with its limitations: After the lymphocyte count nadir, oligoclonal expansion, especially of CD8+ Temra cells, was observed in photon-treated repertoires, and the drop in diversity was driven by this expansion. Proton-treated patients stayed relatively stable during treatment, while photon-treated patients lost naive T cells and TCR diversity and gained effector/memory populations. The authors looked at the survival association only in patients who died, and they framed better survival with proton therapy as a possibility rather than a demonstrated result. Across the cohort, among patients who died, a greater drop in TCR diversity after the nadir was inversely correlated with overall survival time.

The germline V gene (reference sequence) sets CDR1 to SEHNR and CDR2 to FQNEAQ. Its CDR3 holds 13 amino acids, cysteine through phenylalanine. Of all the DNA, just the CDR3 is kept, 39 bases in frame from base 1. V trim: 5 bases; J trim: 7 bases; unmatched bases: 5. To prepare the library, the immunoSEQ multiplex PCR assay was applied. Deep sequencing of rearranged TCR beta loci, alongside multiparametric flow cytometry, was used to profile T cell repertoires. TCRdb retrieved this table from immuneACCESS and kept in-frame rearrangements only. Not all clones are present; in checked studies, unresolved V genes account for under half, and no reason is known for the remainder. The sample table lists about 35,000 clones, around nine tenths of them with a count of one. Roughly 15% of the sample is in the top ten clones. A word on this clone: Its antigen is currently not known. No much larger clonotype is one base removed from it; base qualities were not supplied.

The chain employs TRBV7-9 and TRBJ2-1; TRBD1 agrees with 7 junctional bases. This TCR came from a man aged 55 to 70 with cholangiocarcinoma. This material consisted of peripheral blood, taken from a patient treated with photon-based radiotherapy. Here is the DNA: TGTGCCAGCAGCCTCGGGACAGTTAATGAGCAGTTCTTC. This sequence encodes CASSLGTVNEQFF. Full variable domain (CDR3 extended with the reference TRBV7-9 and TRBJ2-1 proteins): DTGVSQNPRHKITKRGQNVTFRCDPISEHNRLYWYRQTLGQGPEFLTYFQNEAQLEKSRLLSDRFSAERPKGSFSTLEIQRTEQGDSAMYLCASSLGTVNEQFFGPGTRLTVL.